These 6 T cell receptor beta chains share one sample of origin, sequenced in a study of T cell changes during pregnancy in multiple sclerosis. Measured with immunoSEQ multiplex PCR; TCRdb has only the in-frame clones, and not every one. Of roughly 56,000 clones detected, approximately 85% appear once; the ten largest clones hold less than 2%. Sample: peripheral blood, taken in the first trimester of pregnancy. The receptors were gathered from a female donor with multiple sclerosis, enrolled in a pregnancy study.

The rearrangement links TRBV7-9 to TRBJ2-7, with D maybe TRBD2 (6 bases). The CDR3 sequence is 16 residues long. The germline V gene encodes CDR1 SEHNR and CDR2 FQNEAQ (reference sequence). Deletions cut 3 bases from V and 0 bases from J, with 15 bases between. Here the CDR3 reads CASSFGAGRNSYEQYF. The CDR3, as DNA: TGTGCCAGCAGCTTCGGGGCAGGGAGGAACTCCTACGAGCAGTACTTC.

The chain recombines TRBV10-3 with TRBJ2-5; 7 bases map to TRBD1. J gave up 0 bases and V 6 bases, and 4 bases lay outside the gene matches. Per germline, CDR1 ENHRY and CDR2 SYGVKD. This CDR3 region has 14 residues. The CDR3 here is CAISVGTDQETQYF. The CDR3 bases are TGTGCCATCAGCGTTGGGACAGACCAAGAGACCCAGTACTTC.

The gene calls are TRBV10-3 and TRBJ2-7; 7 bases match TRBD2. The trim removed 0 bases at V and 2 bases at J, leaving 7 bases unmatched. CDR1 is ENHRY and CDR2 is SYGVKD in the germline V gene. The CDR3 is 16 amino acids. CDR3 amino acids: CAISESSGGGTYEQYF. Here the CDR3 DNA reads TGTGCCATCAGTGAGTCCTCTGGCGGGGGTACCTACGAGCAGTACTTC.

The J gene is TRBJ2-5, the V gene TRBV11-2; 12 nucleotides align to TRBD2. Looked up from germline, CDR1 is SGHAT and CDR2 is FQNNGV. Germline trimming cut 5 bases from V and 0 bases from J; bases unmatched to any gene: 10. CDR3 length: 18 amino acids. The CDR3 DNA follows: TGTGCCAGCAGCCTCCTAGCGGGAGGGCCGGGGTACCAAGAGACCCAGTACTTC. Its translation: CASSLLAGGPGYQETQYF.

The rearrangement joins TRBV9 to TRBJ2-6; no firm D call. Germline V CDR1 and CDR2: SGDLS, YYNGEE. The CDR3 has 14 residues. V was pared by 2 bases and J by 0 bases, with 3 bases between. The CDR3 region has the DNA TGTGCCAGCAGCGTTCTCTCTGGGGCCAACGTCCTGACTTTC. Amino acids: CASSVLSGANVLTF.

The chain is built from TRBV27 and TRBJ1-5, with D unclear. From germline, CDR1 is MNHEY and CDR2 SMNVEV (reference sequence). The CDR3 covers 12 residues. V lost 6 bases and J lost 7, with 10 bases in between. CDR3 in amino acids: CASSQYGQPQHF. As DNA, the CDR3 is TGTGCCAGCAGCCAATATGGCCAGCCCCAGCATTTT.